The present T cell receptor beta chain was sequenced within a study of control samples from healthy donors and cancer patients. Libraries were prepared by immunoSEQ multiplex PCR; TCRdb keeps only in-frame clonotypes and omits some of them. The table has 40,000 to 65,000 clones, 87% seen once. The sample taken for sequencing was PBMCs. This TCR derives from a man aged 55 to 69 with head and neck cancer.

The CDR3 DNA sequence: TGCGCCAGCAGCCCACCGGGACAGGGATACAAAGGCTACACCTTC. Translated, it gives CASSPPGQGYKGYTF. This chain uses TRBV4-1 with TRBJ1-2; 9 bases fit TRBD1. V was clipped by 4 bases and J by 8 bases; unmatched bases: 11. Germline-derived CDR1 and CDR2 are MGHRA and YSYEKL. The length of the CDR3 is 15 residues.